This T cell receptor (beta chain) was sequenced for a study of cytomegalovirus exposure and HLA in healthy donors. The PCR made use of 60 Vbeta and 13 Jbeta primers. Sequencing used immunoSEQ multiplex PCR; TCRdb keeps in-frame clones, though not all of them. The repertoire holds 65,000 to 80,000 clones, with about 78% as singletons. Germline loops: CDR1 SGHTA, CDR2 FQGNSA. V trimming: 4 bases; J trimming: 9 bases; junction bases outside the gene matches: 14. The CDR3 is 17 amino acids. Donors showed nominal health when sampled, although they likely had unrecorded immune exposures. Turning to this clone: Its antigen is unknown.

Study-level points and caveats: TCR association rates varied by HLA locus in a later analysis, with DRB1 highest and HLA-C lowest.

The sample taken for sequencing was PBMCs. The sequence was collected from a middle-aged woman in good health and CMV-seropositive. V gene TRBV7-2 combines with J gene TRBJ2-5; 13 bases match TRBD2. The CDR3, as DNA: TGTGCCAGCAGCTCAGGCGGGACTAGCGGGGTCCGGGGGGCCCAGTACTTC. This translates into CASSSGGTSGVRGAQYF. The whole variable domain, remainder taken from reference TRBV7-2 and TRBJ2-5, is GAGVSQSPSNKVTEKGKDVELRCDPISGHTALYWYRQSLGQGLEFLIYFQGNSAPDKSGLPSDRFSAERTGGSVSTLTIQRTQQEDSAVYLCASSSGGTSGVRGAQYFGPGTRLLVL.